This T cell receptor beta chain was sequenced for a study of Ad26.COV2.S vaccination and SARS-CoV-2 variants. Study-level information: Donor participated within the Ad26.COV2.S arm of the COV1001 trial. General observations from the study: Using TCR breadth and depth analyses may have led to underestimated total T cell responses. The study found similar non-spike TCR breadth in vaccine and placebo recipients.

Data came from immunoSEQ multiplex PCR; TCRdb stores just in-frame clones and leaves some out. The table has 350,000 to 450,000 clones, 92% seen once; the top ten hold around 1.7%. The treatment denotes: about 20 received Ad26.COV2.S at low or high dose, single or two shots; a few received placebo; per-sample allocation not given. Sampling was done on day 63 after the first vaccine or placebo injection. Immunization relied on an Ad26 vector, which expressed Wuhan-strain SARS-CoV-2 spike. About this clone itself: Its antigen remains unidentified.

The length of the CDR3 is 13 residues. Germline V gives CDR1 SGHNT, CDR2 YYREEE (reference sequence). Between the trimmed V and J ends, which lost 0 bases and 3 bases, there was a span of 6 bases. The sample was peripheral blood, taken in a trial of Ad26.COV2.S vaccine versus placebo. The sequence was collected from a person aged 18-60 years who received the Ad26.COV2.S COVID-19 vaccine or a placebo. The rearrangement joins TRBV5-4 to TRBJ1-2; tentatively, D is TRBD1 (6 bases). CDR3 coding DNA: TGTGCCAGCAGCTTGGGACAGGACTATGGCTACACCTTC. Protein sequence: CASSLGQDYGYTF.